This T cell receptor (beta chain) was recorded in a study of CD8 T cells in Susac syndrome. Peripheral blood CD8+ and CD4+ T cells were profiled by TCR beta sequencing. In the multiple sclerosis control group, patients were treatment-naive and had stable or active relapsing-remitting disease. The CDR3 consists of 13 residues. Germline assignment: CDR1 SNHLY and CDR2 FYNNEI. V gave up 10 bases and J gave up 3 bases; unmatched junction bases: 5. Random hexamers were used to reverse transcribe 0.5 to 1 ug of RNA. One entry per CDR3 protein, called by TCRdb with MiXCR from the immunoSEQ multiplex PCR reads. The sample has about 52,000 distinct CDR3 sequences; 90% to 95% are singletons.

This clonotype originated in a human donor with multiple sclerosis. The sample comprised CD8+ T cells from PBMCs. This sequence joins TRBV2 and TRBJ1-5, with TRBD1 identical over 8 bases. This CDR3 reads CANGTGNNQPQHF. In DNA form, the CDR3 reads TGTGCCAACGGGACAGGTAACAATCAGCCCCAGCATTTT. The variable domain in full, completed from reference TRBV2 and TRBJ1-5, reads EPEVTQTPSHQVTQMGQEVILRCVPISNHLYFYWYRQILGQKVEFLVSFYNNEISEKSEIFDDQFSVERPDGSNFTLKIRSTKLEDSAMYFCANGTGNNQPQHFGDGTRLSIL.